These 6 T cell receptor beta chains were sequenced from one sample in a study of T cells in Graves' hyperthyroidism and ophthalmopathy. Amplified TCR beta CDR3 regions came from RNA transcripts. With the HTBI primer set, the TCR CDR3 went through a first round of RT-PCR. One entry per CDR3 protein results from TCRdb running MiXCR on the multiplex PCR reads. Counted here are about 590,000 distinct CDR3 sequences, approximately 15% occurring once; the ten biggest clones make up around 7.3%. Input material: blood. Receptor source: a woman in her twenties or thirties with Graves' hyperthyroidism.

This clonotype was found a few times. The chain combines TRBV7-2 with TRBJ1-4, with D uncertain. Germline CDR1 is SGHTA and CDR2 is FQGNSA. The CDR3 consists of 13 residues. V lost 5 bases to trimming and J lost 15 bases, with 19 bases between them. DNA for the CDR3: TGTGCCAGCAGCCCGATGAGAGGCACCGGTATGTTTTTT. Protein sequence: CASSPMRGTGMFF.

As to this clonotype: At one boundary the junction diverges from the germline segment, which might be a read error. This chain links TRBV4-3 with TRBJ2-1; weak D call: TRBD2 (5 bases). Germline CDR1 reads LGHNA; CDR2 reads YSLEER. This CDR3 is built from 13 residues. In nucleotides, the CDR3 is TGCACCAGCAGCCAAGATGGGAGCGGTGAGCAGTTCTTC. This codes for CTSSQDGSGEQFF.

Ten or more counts support this clonotype. Here the CDR3 DNA reads TGTGCCAGCAGGGACCAGGACAGGGGCGGGGGTCACACTGAAGCTTTCTTT. This gives the protein CASRDQDRGGGHTEAFF. The chain is built from TRBV28 and TRBJ1-1; 9 bases are shared with TRBD1. The length of the CDR3 is 17 residues. Germline V gene lookup returns CDR1 MDHEN and CDR2 SYDVKM. V dropped 6 bases and J dropped 3; count of bases not matched to a gene: 14.

In its sample, this clonotype was seen many times. This chain links TRBV10-3 with TRBJ2-1; D gene ambiguous. CDR3 length equals 12 residues. V lost 3 bases to trimming and J lost 5 bases, with 5 bases between them. Germline V gives CDR1 ENHRY, CDR2 SYGVKD. CDR3 loop: CAISDYNNEQFF. CDR3 bases: TGTGCCATCAGTGACTACAACAATGAGCAGTTCTTC.

About this clonotype itself: The junction departs from germline at one end; a sequencing error may be responsible. V usage is TRBV12-5 and J usage is TRBJ1-6; 9 bases line up with TRBD1. Germline V gene lookup returns CDR1 LGHNT and CDR2 FRNRAP. The length of the CDR3 is 16 residues. CDR3 loop: CASGLAPGQGTSPLHF. The CDR3 region has the DNA TGTGCTAGTGGTTTGGCTCCGGGACAGGGTACTTCACCCCTCCACTTC.

The chain carries TRBV29-1 and TRBJ2-4; TRBD2 agrees at 11 bases. Looked up from germline, CDR1 is SQVTM and CDR2 is ANQGSEA. J gave up 14 bases and V 1 base, and 4 bases lay outside the gene matches. This CDR3 contains 12 residues. CDR3 region: CSVEVSGRAEYF. Here the CDR3 DNA reads TGCAGCGTTGAAGTTAGCGGGAGGGCAGAGTACTTC.